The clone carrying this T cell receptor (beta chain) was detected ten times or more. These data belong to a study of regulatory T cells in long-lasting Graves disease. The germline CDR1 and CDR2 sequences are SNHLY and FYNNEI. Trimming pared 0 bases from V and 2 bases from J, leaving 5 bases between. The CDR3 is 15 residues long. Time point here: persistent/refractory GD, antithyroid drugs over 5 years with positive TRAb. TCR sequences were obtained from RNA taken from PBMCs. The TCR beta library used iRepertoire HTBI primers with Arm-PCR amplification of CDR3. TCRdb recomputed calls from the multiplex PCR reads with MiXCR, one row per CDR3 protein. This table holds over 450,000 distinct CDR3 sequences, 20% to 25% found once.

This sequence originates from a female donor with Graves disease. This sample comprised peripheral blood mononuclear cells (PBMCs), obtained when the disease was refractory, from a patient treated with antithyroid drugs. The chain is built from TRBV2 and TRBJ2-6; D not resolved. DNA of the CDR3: TGTGCCAGCAGTGAAGCGGCTCCTGGGGCCAACGTCCTGACTTTC. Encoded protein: CASSEAAPGANVLTF.